This TCR beta chain was profiled in a study of blood T cells in healthy people across ages. Overall study context: When template switching was applied, about one barcoded beta molecule was captured per two T cells.

Turning to this clonotype: The target antigen is unknown.

Study-wide results and limits: Aged donors had fewer naive CD4+ cells and lower diversity than long-lived donors. It was not known whether donors were CMV positive (a possible confounder of expanded clonotype changes).

Trimming removed 4 bases from V and 3 bases from J, with 20 bases in between. The germline V gene encodes CDR1 SGHDT and CDR2 YYEEEE. This CDR3 is 17 amino acids long. Then a second PCR, running roughly 7 to 11 cycles, was carried out with a sample-barcoded 5' primer and a J-beta primer mix. A template-switch adaptor with 12 random nucleotides tagged each cDNA molecule. Each CDR3 protein is one row after TCRdb ran MiXCR on the 5' RACE reads. Here the sample spans 850,000 to 1,300,000 distinct CDR3 sequences, 40% to 45% being singletons. This receptor was obtained from a woman in her fifties or sixties in good health. This chain uses TRBV5-6 with TRBJ2-4; a possible D gene is TRBD1 (6 bases). Input material: blood. In DNA, the CDR3 is TGTGCCAGCAGCCCCCGACAGGAATATAGTGACAAAAACATTCAGTACTTC. Translation gives CASSPRQEYSDKNIQYF.